This entry describes one T cell receptor (beta chain). The PCR was carried out with 60 Vbeta primers and 13 Jbeta primers. Here immunoSEQ multiplex PCR was the method, and the copy in TCRdb shows in-frame clones only, minus some. This table has 100,000 to 120,000 clones, over 60% appearing once. CDR1 SGDLS and CDR2 YYNGEE come from the germline V gene. V was cut by 4 bases and J by 7 bases, with 23 bases left in between. The CDR3 totals 16 residues. This specimen comes from a study of cytomegalovirus exposure and HLA in healthy donors. The sample taken for sequencing was PBMCs. This chain uses TRBV9 with TRBJ1-1; possibly TRBD1 for D (6 bases). The source of this sequence is an older woman in good health and CMV-seropositive. The CDR3: CASSRQFEGGLFEAFF. As DNA, the CDR3 is TGTGCCAGCAGCCGGCAATTTGAGGGGGGGCTTTTTGAAGCTTTCTTT.